A selection of T cell receptor beta chains follows, all from one sample in a study of PD-1 blockade in classical Hodgkin lymphoma. Some clones are missing from TCRdb's copy, which holds only in-frame ones; the method was immunoSEQ multiplex PCR. The data show some 10,000 clones, 60% to 80% seen once. This specimen consisted of CD4+ T cells from blood, obtained at baseline. These receptors originate from a human donor with classical Hodgkin lymphoma. CDR3s include the opening cysteine and the closing phenylalanine or tryptophan. The order of the fields is V gene, J gene, D gene, CDR3 length, clone size, CDR3 DNA, CDR3 protein. D genes are given only for firm matches. The size field is filled for only some rows; it gives once, few, many or a size class.

V gene: TRBV11-2
J gene: TRBJ1-2
D gene: -
CDR3 length: 14
clone size: -
CDR3 DNA: TGTGCCAGCAGCTTAGAGCAGGGTAACTATGGCTACACCTTC
CDR3 protein: CASSLEQGNYGYTF

V gene: TRBV6-4
J gene: TRBJ1-2
D gene: -
CDR3 length: 14
clone size: -
CDR3 DNA: TGTGCCAGCAGTTGGACGGAGACAAGCTATGGCTACACCTTC
CDR3 protein: CASSWTETSYGYTF

V gene: TRBV5-1
J gene: TRBJ2-5
D gene: -
CDR3 length: 15
clone size: -
CDR3 DNA: TGCGCCAGCAGCAACGGAGGAGGGGGCGGAGAGACCCAGTACTTC
CDR3 protein: CASSNGGGGGETQYF

V gene: TRBV5-4
J gene: TRBJ2-7
D gene: TRBD2
CDR3 length: 16
clone size: once
CDR3 DNA: TGTGCCAGCAGCCCCGCTGGAGCGGGAGGGCCGAGGGAGCAGTACTTC
CDR3 protein: CASSPAGAGGPREQYF

V gene: TRBV27
J gene: TRBJ2-7
D gene: TRBD2
CDR3 length: 18
clone size: -
CDR3 DNA: TGTGCCAGCAGCTCCCGGATTACTAGCGGGAGTGCGGGCTACGAGCAGTACTTC
CDR3 protein: CASSSRITSGSAGYEQYF

V gene: TRBV9
J gene: TRBJ2-5
D gene: TRBD2
CDR3 length: 16
clone size: -
CDR3 DNA: TGTGCCAGCAGCGTAGCGCTAGCGGGCTCCAGGAAGACCCAGTACTTC
CDR3 protein: CASSVALAGSRKTQYF

V gene: TRBV2
J gene: TRBJ2-3
D gene: TRBD2
CDR3 length: 14
clone size: -
CDR3 DNA: TGTGCCAGCAGAGGACTAGCGCAATCAGATACGCAGTATTTT
CDR3 protein: CASRGLAQSDTQYF

V gene: TRBV7-3
J gene: TRBJ2-5
D gene: -
CDR3 length: 13
clone size: -
CDR3 DNA: TGTGCCAGCAGCCCTGAACACCGGGAGACCCAGTACTTC
CDR3 protein: CASSPEHRETQYF

V gene: TRBV5-1
J gene: TRBJ1-1
D gene: TRBD1
CDR3 length: 13
clone size: few
CDR3 DNA: TGCGCCAGCAGCGGGGACAGGAACACTGAAGCTTTCTTT
CDR3 protein: CASSGDRNTEAFF

V gene: TRBV28
J gene: TRBJ1-2
D gene: -
CDR3 length: 15
clone size: -
CDR3 DNA: TGTGCCAGCAGTTTATTTGCACATAACCTAGGAGGCTACACCTTC
CDR3 protein: CASSLFAHNLGGYTF

V gene: TRBV28
J gene: TRBJ1-2
D gene: -
CDR3 length: 12
clone size: -
CDR3 DNA: TGTGCCAGCAGTTTAGACAAGTATGGCTACACCTTC
CDR3 protein: CASSLDKYGYTF

V gene: TRBV28
J gene: TRBJ2-3
D gene: TRBD2
CDR3 length: 13
clone size: few
CDR3 DNA: TGTGCCAGCAGCGGGAGGGCCTTGGATACGCAGTATTTT
CDR3 protein: CASSGRALDTQYF